This entry lists 9 T cell receptor beta chains sequenced from one sample in a study of blood T cells in healthy people across ages. It was with a sample-barcoded 5' primer and a J-beta primer mix that a second PCR of roughly 7 to 12 cycles was run. TCRdb re-analysed the 5' RACE reads in MiXCR, keeping a single row per CDR3 protein. This table has 750,000 to 1,000,000 distinct CDR3 sequences, about 29% appearing once. The data also belong to a second study, concerning T cells of mothers and their children.

The sample comprised blood. The origin of the receptors is a woman between 40 and 55 years old in good health.

In DNA, the CDR3 is TGTGCCAGCAGTTTAGAGTGGACTAACACAGATACGCAGTATTTT. Translating it yields CASSLEWTNTDTQYF. This rearrangement joins TRBV12-3 or TRBV12-4 to TRBJ2-3; weak D call: TRBD2 (6 bases). V dropped 1 base and J dropped 2 bases, with 10 bases sitting between them. There are 15 residues in the CDR3.

This clonotype was detected a few times. A read error may be the cause here, since a much bigger clone is one base away. The rearrangement uses TRBV9 and TRBJ2-7; a weak D match, TRBD2 (6 bases). Germline CDR1 and CDR2: SGDLS and YYNGEE. The CDR3 extends over 14 amino acids. V was clipped by 5 bases and J by 7 bases, with 19 bases between them. The DNA for the CDR3 is TGTGCCAGCAGTCGTAGCGGCTCCTACAATGAGCAGTACTTC. This sequence encodes CASSRSGSYNEQYF.

With regard to this clonotype: This sequence may be a read error, since a much larger clone differs from it by one base. This chain connects TRBV5-1 to TRBJ2-7; 8 bases align to TRBD1. Germline V lookup: CDR1 SGHRS, CDR2 YFSETQ. This CDR3 has 15 amino acids. Losses at the gene ends were 2 bases for V and 3 bases for J; bases not matched to a gene: 7. The CDR3, as DNA: TGCGCCAGCAGCTTTGGACAGGGTGAATGCTACGAGCAGTACTTC. Translated, it gives CASSFGQGECYEQYF.

Comments on this clonotype: The conserved phenylalanine or tryptophan normally closing the CDR3 is absent here, so this likely arose from a read error. No DNA is shown, since the ends of the CDR3 on it are uncertain; the CDR3 is the one TCRdb lists. V usage is TRBV7-6 and J usage is TRBJ1-4; the tabulated D call, TRBD1, remains unverified against the DNA. Germline assignment: CDR1 SGHVS and CDR2 FNYEAQ. The CDR3 is made up of 16 amino acids, end residues included. The CDR3 reads CASSSSQGARGEKPFV.

The chain recombines TRBV5-1 with TRBJ1-1; D might be TRBD1 (5 bases). The ends were cut back, 0 bases at V and 1 base at J, with 10 bases in the middle. The CDR3 covers 15 residues. Germline CDR1 SGHRS, CDR2 YFSETQ. The CDR3 DNA reads as TGCGCCAGCAGCTTGGTTCCGGGGCCGAACACTGAAGCTTTCTTT. Translation gives CASSLVPGPNTEAFF.

The chain is built from TRBV7-6 and TRBJ2-5, with D unresolved. The J call could be wrong; TRBJ2-7 is a better fit for the DNA end. The CDR3 has 11 residues. The germline V gene has CDR1 SGHVS and CDR2 FNYEAQ. CDR3 nucleotide sequence: TGTGCCAGCAGCGCATTGGCCGAGCAGTACTTC. As protein: CASSALAEQYF.

This clonotype has ten or more counts. The chain couples TRBV7-2 to TRBJ2-1; 15 bases are a match to TRBD2. Trimming removed 4 bases from V and 0 bases from J; junction bases left unmatched: 4. The germline gives CDR1 SGHTA, CDR2 FQGNSA. The CDR3 runs to 18 residues. The CDR3 loop is CASSSGLAGGPSYNEQFF. The CDR3 bases are TGTGCCAGCAGCTCCGGACTAGCGGGGGGGCCCTCCTACAATGAGCAGTTCTTC.

This clonotype was found a few times. The chain uses TRBV6-6 and TRBJ1-1, with TRBD1 identical over 9 bases. Germline CDR1 and CDR2: MNHNY and SVGAGI (reference sequence). There are 15 residues in the CDR3. Unmatched junction bases numbered 4, after V lost 5 bases and J lost 0 bases. CDR3 in amino acids: CASSTTGGLNTEAFF. CDR3 DNA sequence: TGTGCCAGCAGTACGACAGGGGGTTTGAACACTGAAGCTTTCTTT.

Concerning this clonotype itself: A read error may be the cause here, since a much bigger clone is one base away. V gene TRBV5-1 combines with J gene TRBJ2-7; D perhaps matches TRBD1 (6 bases). The CDR3 runs to 14 residues. Germline V gives CDR1 SGHRS, CDR2 YFSETQ. The CDR3 protein is CVSSFFRDNYEQYF. For the CDR3, the DNA is TGCGTCAGCAGCTTCTTCCGGGACAACTACGAGCAGTACTTC.